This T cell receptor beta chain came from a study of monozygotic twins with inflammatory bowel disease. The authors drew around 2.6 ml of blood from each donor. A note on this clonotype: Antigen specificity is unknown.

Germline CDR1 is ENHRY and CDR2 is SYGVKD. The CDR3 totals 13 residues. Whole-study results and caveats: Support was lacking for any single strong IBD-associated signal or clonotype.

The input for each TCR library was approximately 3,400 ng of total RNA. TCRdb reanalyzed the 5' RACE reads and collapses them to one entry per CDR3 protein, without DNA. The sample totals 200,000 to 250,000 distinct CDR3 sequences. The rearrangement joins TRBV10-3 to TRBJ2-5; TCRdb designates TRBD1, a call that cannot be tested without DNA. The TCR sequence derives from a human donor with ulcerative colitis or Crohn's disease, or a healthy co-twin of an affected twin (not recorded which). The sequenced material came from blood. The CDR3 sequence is CAIGTGVGETQYF.